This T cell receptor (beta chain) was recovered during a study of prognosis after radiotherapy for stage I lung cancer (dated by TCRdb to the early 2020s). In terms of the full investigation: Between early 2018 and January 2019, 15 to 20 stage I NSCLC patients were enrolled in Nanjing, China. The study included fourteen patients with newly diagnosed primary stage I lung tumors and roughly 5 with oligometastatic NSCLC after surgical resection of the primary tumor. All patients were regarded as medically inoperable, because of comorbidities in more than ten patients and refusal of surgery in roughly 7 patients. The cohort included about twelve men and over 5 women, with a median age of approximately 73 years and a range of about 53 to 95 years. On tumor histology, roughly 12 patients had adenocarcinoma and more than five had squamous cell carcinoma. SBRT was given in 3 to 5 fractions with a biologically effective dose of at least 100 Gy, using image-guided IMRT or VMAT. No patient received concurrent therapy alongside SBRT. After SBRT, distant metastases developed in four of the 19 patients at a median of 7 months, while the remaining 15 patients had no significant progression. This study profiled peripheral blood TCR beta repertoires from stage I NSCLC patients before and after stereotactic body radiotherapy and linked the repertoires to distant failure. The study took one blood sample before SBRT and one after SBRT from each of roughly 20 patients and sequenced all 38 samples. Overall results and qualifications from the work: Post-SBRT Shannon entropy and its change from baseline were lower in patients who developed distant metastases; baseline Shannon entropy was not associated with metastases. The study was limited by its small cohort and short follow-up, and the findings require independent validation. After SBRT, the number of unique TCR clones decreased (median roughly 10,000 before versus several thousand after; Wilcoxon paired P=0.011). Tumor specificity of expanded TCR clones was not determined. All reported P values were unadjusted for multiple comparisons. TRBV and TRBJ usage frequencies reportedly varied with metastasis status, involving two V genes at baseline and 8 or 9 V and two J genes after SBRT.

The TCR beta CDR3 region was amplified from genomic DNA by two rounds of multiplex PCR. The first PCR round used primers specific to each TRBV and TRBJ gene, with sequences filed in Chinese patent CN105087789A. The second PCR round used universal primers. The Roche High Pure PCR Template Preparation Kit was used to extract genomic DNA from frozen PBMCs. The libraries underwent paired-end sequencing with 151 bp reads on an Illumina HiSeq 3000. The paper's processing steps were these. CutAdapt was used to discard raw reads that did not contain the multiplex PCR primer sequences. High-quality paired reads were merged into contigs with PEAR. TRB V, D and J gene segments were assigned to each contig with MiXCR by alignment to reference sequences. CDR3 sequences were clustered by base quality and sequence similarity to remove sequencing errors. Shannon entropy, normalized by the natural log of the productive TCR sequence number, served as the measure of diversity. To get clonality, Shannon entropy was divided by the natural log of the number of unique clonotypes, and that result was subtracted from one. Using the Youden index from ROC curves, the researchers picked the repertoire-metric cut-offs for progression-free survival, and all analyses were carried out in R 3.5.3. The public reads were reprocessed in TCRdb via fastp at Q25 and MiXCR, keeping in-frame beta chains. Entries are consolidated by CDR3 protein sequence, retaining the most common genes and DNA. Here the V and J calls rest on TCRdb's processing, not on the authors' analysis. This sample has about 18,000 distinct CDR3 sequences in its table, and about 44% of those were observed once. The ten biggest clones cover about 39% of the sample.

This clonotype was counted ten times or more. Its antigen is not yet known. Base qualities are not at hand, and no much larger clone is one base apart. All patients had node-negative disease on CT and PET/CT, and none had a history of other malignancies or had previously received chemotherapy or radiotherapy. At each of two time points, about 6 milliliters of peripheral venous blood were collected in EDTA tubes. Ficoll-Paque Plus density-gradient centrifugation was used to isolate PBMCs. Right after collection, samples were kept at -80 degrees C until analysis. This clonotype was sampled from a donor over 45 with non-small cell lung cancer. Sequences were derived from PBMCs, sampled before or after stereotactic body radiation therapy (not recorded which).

The sequence in DNA is TGTGCCAGCATTTCAACGGCTTCAGAGCAGTACTTC. This translates into CASISTASEQYF. The chain employs TRBV7-9 and TRBJ2-7, with no confident D gene call. The CDR3 measures 12 amino acids from cysteine to phenylalanine. Of the read, only the CDR3 DNA is kept; its 36 bases are in frame from base 1. According to the germline V gene (reference sequence), CDR1 reads SEHNR and CDR2 reads FQNEAQ. Deletion took 7 bases off V and 7 bases off J, with a span of 14 bases between the germline ends.